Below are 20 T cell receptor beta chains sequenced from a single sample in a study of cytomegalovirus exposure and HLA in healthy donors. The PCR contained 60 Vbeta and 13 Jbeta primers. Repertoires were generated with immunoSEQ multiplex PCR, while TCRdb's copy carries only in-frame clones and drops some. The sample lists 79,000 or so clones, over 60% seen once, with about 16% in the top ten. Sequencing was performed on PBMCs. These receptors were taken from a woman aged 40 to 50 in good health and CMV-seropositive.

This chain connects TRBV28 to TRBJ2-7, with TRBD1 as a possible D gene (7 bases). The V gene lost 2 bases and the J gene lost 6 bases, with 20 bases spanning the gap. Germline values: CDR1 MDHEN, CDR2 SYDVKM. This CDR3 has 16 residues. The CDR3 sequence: CASSLGGRGALIEQYF. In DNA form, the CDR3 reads TGTGCCAGCAGTTTAGGGGGCAGGGGGGCGCTTATCGAGCAGTACTTC.

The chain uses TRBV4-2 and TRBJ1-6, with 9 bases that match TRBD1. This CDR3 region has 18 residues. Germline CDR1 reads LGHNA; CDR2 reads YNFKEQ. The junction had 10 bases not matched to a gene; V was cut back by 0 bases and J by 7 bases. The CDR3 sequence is CASSQDPDAGTGNSPLHF. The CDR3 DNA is TGTGCCAGCAGCCAAGATCCGGACGCCGGGACAGGGAATTCACCCCTCCACTTT.

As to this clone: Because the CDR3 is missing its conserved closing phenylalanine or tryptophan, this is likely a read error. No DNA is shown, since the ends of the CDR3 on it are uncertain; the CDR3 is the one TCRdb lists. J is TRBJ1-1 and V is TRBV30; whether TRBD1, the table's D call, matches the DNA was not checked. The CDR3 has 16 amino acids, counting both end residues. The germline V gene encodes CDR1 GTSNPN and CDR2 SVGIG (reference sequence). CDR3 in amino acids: CAWSGVSAQGWTEALV.

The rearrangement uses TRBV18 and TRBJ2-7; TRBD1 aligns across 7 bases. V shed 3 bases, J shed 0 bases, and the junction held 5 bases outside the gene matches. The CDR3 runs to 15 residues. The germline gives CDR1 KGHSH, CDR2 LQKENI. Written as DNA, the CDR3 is TGTGCCAGCTCACCTCGACAGGGTAACTCCTACGAGCAGTACTTC. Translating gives CASSPRQGNSYEQYF. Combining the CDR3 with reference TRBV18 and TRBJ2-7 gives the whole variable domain NAGVMQNPRHLVRRRGQEARLRCSPMKGHSHVYWYRQLPEEGLKFMVYLQKENIIDESGMPKERFSAEFPKEGPSILRIQQVVRGDSAAYFCASSPRQGNSYEQYFGPGTRLTVT.

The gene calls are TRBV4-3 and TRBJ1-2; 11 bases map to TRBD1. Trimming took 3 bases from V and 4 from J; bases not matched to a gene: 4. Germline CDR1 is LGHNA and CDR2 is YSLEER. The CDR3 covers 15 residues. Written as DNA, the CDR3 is TGCGCCAGCAGCCAGGACAGGGGGCTCTCCTATGGCTACACCTTC. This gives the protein CASSQDRGLSYGYTF.

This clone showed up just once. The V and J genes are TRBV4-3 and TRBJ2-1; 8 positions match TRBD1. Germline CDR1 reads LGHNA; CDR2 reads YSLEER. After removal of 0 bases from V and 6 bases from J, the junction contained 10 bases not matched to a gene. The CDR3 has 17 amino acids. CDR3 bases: TGCGCCAGCAGCCAAGACTCCCCAGGGGGCCTATTCAATGAGCAGTTCTTC. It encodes CASSQDSPGGLFNEQFF.

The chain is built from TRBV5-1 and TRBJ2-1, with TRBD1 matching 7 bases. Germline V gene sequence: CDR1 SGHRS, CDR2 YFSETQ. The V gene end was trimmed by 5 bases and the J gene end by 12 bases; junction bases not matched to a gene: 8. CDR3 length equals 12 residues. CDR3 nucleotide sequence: TGCGCCAGCAGAAAACAGGGGTACGGGCAGTTCTTC. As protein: CASRKQGYGQFF.

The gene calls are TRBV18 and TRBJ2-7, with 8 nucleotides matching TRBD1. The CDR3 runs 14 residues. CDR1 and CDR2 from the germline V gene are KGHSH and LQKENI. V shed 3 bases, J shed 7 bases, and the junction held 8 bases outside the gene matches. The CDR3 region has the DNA TGTGCCAGCTCACCGGGACAGGCCCTGGAGGAGCAGTACTTC. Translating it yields CASSPGQALEEQYF.

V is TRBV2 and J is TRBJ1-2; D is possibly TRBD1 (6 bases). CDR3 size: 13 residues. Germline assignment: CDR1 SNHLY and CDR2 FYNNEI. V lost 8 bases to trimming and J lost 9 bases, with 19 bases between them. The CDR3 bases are TGTGCCAGCCGGGGGGCTCCGGGGAGTCGCTACACCTTC. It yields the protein CASRGAPGSRYTF.

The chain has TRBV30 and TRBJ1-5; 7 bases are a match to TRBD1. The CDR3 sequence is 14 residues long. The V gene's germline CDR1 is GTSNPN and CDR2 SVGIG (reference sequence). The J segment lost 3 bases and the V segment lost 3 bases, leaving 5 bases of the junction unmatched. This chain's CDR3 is CAWRPGQYNQPQHF. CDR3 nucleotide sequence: TGTGCCTGGAGGCCGGGACAGTACAATCAGCCCCAGCATTTT.

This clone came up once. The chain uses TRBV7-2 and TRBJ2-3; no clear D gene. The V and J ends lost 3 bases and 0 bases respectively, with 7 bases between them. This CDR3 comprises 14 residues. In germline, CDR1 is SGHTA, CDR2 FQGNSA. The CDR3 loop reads CASSFAPSTDTQYF. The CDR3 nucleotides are TGTGCCAGCAGCTTTGCGCCTAGCACAGATACGCAGTATTTT.

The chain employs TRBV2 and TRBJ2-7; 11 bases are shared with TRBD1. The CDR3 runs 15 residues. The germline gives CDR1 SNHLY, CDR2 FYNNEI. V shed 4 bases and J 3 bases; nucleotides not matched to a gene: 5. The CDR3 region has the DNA TGTGCCAGCAGTGGTACCGGGACAGGGGGCTACGAGCAGTACTTC. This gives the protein CASSGTGTGGYEQYF. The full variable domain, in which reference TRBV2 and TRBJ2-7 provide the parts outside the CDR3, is EPEVTQTPSHQVTQMGQEVILRCVPISNHLYFYWYRQILGQKVEFLVSFYNNEISEKSEIFDDQFSVERPDGSNFTLKIRSTKLEDSAMYFCASSGTGTGGYEQYFGPGTRLTVT.

The CDR3 protein is CSVSDPGGGRTYEQYF. The CDR3 nucleotides are TGCAGCGTTTCCGACCCCGGGGGTGGGCGCACCTACGAGCAGTACTTC. The chain has TRBV29-1 and TRBJ2-7, with D possibly being TRBD2 (6 bases). Trimming removed 5 bases from V and 2 bases from J, with 22 bases in between. This CDR3 has 16 amino acids. The V gene's germline CDR1 is SQVTM and CDR2 ANQGSEA.

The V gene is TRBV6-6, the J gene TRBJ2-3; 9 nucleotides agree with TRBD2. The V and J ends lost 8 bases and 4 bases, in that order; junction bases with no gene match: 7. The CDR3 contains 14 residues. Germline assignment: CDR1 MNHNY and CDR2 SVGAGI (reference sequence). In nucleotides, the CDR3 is TGTGCCAGCGGTTTAGGCGGGAGGGCAGATACGCAGTATTTT. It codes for CASGLGGRADTQYF.

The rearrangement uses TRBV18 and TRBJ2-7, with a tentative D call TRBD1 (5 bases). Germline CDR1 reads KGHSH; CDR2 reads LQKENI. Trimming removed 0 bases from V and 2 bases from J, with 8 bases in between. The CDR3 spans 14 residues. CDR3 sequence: CASSPPAGPYEQYF. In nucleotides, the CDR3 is TGTGCCAGCTCACCACCCGCAGGGCCCTACGAGCAGTACTTC.

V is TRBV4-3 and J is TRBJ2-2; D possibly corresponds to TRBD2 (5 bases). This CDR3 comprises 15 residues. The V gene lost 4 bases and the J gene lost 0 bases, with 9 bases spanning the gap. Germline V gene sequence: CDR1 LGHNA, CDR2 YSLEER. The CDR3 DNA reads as TGCGCCAGCAGCCTCGGGAACGCGAACACCGGGGAGCTGTTTTTT. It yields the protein CASSLGNANTGELFF.

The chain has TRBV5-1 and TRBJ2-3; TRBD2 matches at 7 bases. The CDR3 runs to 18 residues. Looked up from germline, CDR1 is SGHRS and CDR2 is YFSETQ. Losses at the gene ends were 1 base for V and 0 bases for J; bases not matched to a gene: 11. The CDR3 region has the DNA TGCGCCAGCAGCTTGACATCCAGGACTAGGAAAAGCACAGATACGCAGTATTTT. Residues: CASSLTSRTRKSTDTQYF. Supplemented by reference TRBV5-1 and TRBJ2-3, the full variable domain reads KAGVTQTPRYLIKTRGQQVTLSCSPISGHRSVSWYQQTPGQGLQFLFEYFSETQRNKGNFPGRFSGRQFSNSRSEMNVSTLELGDSALYLCASSLTSRTRKSTDTQYFGPGTRLTVL.

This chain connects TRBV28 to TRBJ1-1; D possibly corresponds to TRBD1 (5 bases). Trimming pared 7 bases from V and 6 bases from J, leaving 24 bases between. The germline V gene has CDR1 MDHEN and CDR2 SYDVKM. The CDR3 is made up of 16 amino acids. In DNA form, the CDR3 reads TGTGCCAGCATTCCCCACGCAGGGTTGAAAGGGGCTGAAGCTTTCTTT. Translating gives CASIPHAGLKGAEAFF. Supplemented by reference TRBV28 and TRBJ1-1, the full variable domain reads DVKVTQSSRYLVKRTGEKVFLECVQDMDHENMFWYRQDPGLGLRLIYFSYDVKMKEKGDIPEGYSVSREKKERFSLILESASTNQTSMYLCASIPHAGLKGAEAFFGQGTRLTVV.

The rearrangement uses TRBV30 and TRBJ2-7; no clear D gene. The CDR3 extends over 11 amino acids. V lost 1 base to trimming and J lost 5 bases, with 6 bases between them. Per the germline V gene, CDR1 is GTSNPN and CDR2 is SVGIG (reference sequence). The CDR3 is CAWSEADEQYF. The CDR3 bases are TGTGCCTGGAGTGAGGCGGACGAGCAGTACTTC. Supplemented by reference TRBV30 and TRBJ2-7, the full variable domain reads SQTIHQWPATLVQPVGSPLSLECTVEGTSNPNLYWYRQAAGRGLQLLFYSVGIGQISSEVPQNLSASRPQDRQFILSSKKLLLSDSGFYLCAWSEADEQYFGPGTRLTVT.

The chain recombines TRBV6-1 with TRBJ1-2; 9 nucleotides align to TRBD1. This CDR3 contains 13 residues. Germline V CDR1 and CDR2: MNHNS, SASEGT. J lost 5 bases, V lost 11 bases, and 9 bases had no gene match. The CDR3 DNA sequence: TGTGCCGGCAAGACCGGGACAGGGTATGGCTACACCTTC. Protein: CAGKTGTGYGYTF.